The 25 T cell receptor beta chains below all came from one sample that was sequenced in a study of blood T cell repertoires in COVID-19. Some clones are missing from TCRdb's copy, which holds only in-frame ones; the method was immunoSEQ multiplex PCR. Of roughly 52,000 clones listed, roughly 89% are singletons. The sample comprised peripheral blood. These receptors were collected from a woman of 80 years or more with acute or convalescent COVID-19.

For this clone: One junction end does not reproduce the germline sequence, and a read error may be involved. CDR3 nucleotides: TGTGCCAGCAGTGAATATTCCGGGACAGGTTTGGTTAGGGACTTC. This sequence encodes CASSEYSGTGLVRDF. The chain couples TRBV25-1 to TRBJ2-4, with 8 positions matching TRBD1. The CDR3 covers 15 residues. CDR1 and CDR2 (germline): MGHDK, SYGVNS.

CDR3 coding DNA: TGTGCCAGCAGCTTGATGGGGGGCAATGAGCAGTTCTTC. This sequence encodes CASSLMGGNEQFF. The V call is TRBV5-6, the J call TRBJ2-1; D is perhaps TRBD2 (6 bases). There are 13 residues in the CDR3. V lost 1 base to trimming and J lost 6 bases, with 8 bases between them. In germline, CDR1 is SGHDT, CDR2 YYEEEE.

This clone was recorded only once. The chain carries TRBV5-4 and TRBJ1-1; 9 nucleotides line up with TRBD1. CDR1 is SGHNT and CDR2 is YYREEE in the germline V gene (reference sequence). This CDR3 region has 14 residues. The V and J ends lost 4 bases and 5 bases, in that order; junction bases with no gene match: 6. CDR3 in DNA: TGTGCCAGCAGCCGCAACAGGGGGCGGACTGAAGCTTTCTTT. This translates into CASSRNRGRTEAFF.

The V gene is TRBV27, the J gene TRBJ2-5; 9 positions agree with TRBD1. Germline-derived CDR1 and CDR2 are MNHEY and SMNVEV (reference sequence). The CDR3 consists of 14 residues. V lost 5 bases and J lost 4; bases outside the gene matches: 5. The CDR3 sequence is CASSSTGGVETQYF. The CDR3 DNA sequence: TGTGCCAGCAGTAGCACAGGGGGCGTAGAGACCCAGTACTTC.

The chain joins TRBV15 to TRBJ1-6; TRBD1 might be the D (5 bases). CDR3 size: 17 residues. V lost 0 bases and J lost 0, with 9 bases in between. CDR1 is LNHNV and CDR2 is YYDKDF in the germline V gene (reference sequence). The CDR3 spells CATSRDRGISYNSPLHF. The CDR3 bases are TGTGCCACCAGCAGAGATCGGGGGATCTCCTATAATTCACCCCTCCACTTT. The variable domain in full, with the rest retrieved from reference TRBV15 and TRBJ1-6, is DAMVIQNPRYQVTQFGKPVTLSCSQTLNHNVMYWYQQKSSQAPKLLFHYYDKDFNNEADTPDNFQSRRPNTSFCFLDIRSPGLGDTAMYLCATSRDRGISYNSPLHFGNGTRLTVT.

The J gene is TRBJ1-1, the V gene TRBV21-1; the D segment call TRBD1 is taken from the table without a DNA check. TRBV21-1 is assigned pseudogene status. The CDR3 totals 18 residues. Here the CDR3 reads CASSKGTDRGRVITEAFF. The CDR3 nucleotides are TGTGCCAGCAGCAAAGGGACGGACAGGGGGCGGGTGATCACTGAAGCTTTCTTT.

V usage is TRBV6-5 and J usage is TRBJ1-1; 8 bases match TRBD1. Trimming removed 7 bases from V and 3 bases from J; junction bases left unmatched: 10. In germline, CDR1 is MNHEY, CDR2 SVGAGI. This CDR3 has 15 residues. The CDR3 loop reads CASKAGTGAYTEAFF. In DNA, the CDR3 is TGTGCCAGCAAAGCCGGGACAGGAGCTTACACTGAAGCTTTCTTT.

This chain joins TRBV7-9 and TRBJ2-5, with D possibly TRBD1 on 5 matching bases. The CDR3 extends over 15 amino acids. The germline gives CDR1 SEHNR, CDR2 FQNEAQ (reference sequence). Deletions cut 3 bases from V and 7 bases from J, with 18 bases between. CDR3 DNA: TGTGCCAGCAGCTTGGATGACAGCCTAGGGTGGACCCAGTACTTC. Its protein product is CASSLDDSLGWTQYF.

V is TRBV7-2 and J is TRBJ2-2, with TRBD2 identical over 9 bases. CDR1 SGHTA and CDR2 FQGNSA come from the germline V gene. V shed 1 base and J 4 bases; nucleotides not matched to a gene: 4. The CDR3 has 16 residues. CDR3 region: CASSLVLAGFTGELFF. The CDR3 bases are TGTGCCAGCAGCTTAGTCCTAGCGGGGTTCACCGGGGAGCTGTTTTTT.

V usage is TRBV3-1 (or the pseudogene TRBV3-2) and J usage is TRBJ1-1; D ambiguous. Germline assignment: CDR1 LGHDT and CDR2 YNNKEL (reference sequence). V was clipped by 1 base and J by 1 base, with 7 bases between them. The CDR3 runs to 14 residues. This CDR3 is CASSQVTGNTEAFF. DNA for the CDR3: TGTGCCAGCAGCCAAGTAACCGGGAACACTGAAGCTTTCTTT.

The CDR3 loop is CASSSPSGANTGELFF. DNA for the CDR3: TGCGCCAGCAGCTCGCCCAGCGGAGCGAACACCGGGGAGCTGTTTTTT. This chain links TRBV5-1 with TRBJ2-2; a weak D match, TRBD2 (5 bases). The germline V gene encodes CDR1 SGHRS and CDR2 YFSETQ. V was trimmed by 3 bases and J by 0 bases, leaving 12 bases between them. The CDR3 has 16 amino acids.

The chain carries TRBV6-4 and TRBJ2-1; tentatively, D is TRBD1 (6 bases). The ends were cut back, 4 bases at V and 7 bases at J, with 14 bases in the middle. This CDR3 is built from 14 residues. Germline V gene sequence: CDR1 MRHNA, CDR2 SNTAGT. CDR3 DNA sequence: TGTGCCAGCAGTGCCAAGGGACATTCGAATGAGCAGTTCTTC. Translation gives CASSAKGHSNEQFF.

The chain carries TRBV18 and TRBJ1-4; D gene ambiguous. This CDR3 is built from 19 residues. Trimming shortened V by 3 bases and J by 3 bases, and 23 bases separated the two germline ends. Germline loops: CDR1 KGHSH, CDR2 LQKENI. The CDR3 reads CASSPYSPMGTAPNEKLFF. In DNA, the CDR3 is TGTGCCAGCTCACCTTACTCCCCCATGGGCACAGCACCTAATGAAAAACTGTTTTTT. The complete variable domain, with remaining parts taken from reference TRBV18 and TRBJ1-4, reads NAGVMQNPRHLVRRRGQEARLRCSPMKGHSHVYWYRQLPEEGLKFMVYLQKENIIDESGMPKERFSAEFPKEGPSILRIQQVVRGDSAAYFCASSPYSPMGTAPNEKLFFGSGTQLSVL.

The V call is TRBV2, the J call TRBJ1-2; D gene unclear. V gave up 3 bases and J gave up 0 bases, with 5 bases separating them. Germline CDR1 and CDR2: SNHLY and FYNNEI. This CDR3 region has 13 residues. In DNA form, the CDR3 reads TGTGCCAGCAGTGATGACACTAACTATGGCTACACCTTC. It encodes CASSDDTNYGYTF.

The chain links TRBV24-1 to TRBJ2-3, with D uncertain. Per germline, CDR1 KGHDR and CDR2 SFDVKD. With 2 bases removed from V and 2 bases from J, the gap between germline ends came to 10 bases. The CDR3 loop spans 15 amino acids. The CDR3 here is CATSDSPYSTDTQYF. The CDR3, as DNA: TGTGCCACCAGTGATTCCCCGTATTCCACAGATACGCAGTATTTT.

This clone was observed a single time. The rearrangement uses TRBV28 and TRBJ2-7, with 9 bases fitting TRBD1. This CDR3 region has 14 residues. Unmatched junction bases numbered 7, after V lost 6 bases and J lost 4 bases. Germline CDR1 and CDR2: MDHEN and SYDVKM. CDR3 in DNA: TGTGCCAGCAGCCACCGACAGGGGGGGTACGAGCAGTACGTC. It yields the protein CASSHRQGGYEQYV.

This chain connects TRBV21-1 to TRBJ1-6; the D call in the table, TRBD1, was not verified against the DNA. TRBV21-1 is classified as a pseudogene. CDR3 length equals 14 residues. The CDR3 DNA reads TGTGCCAGCAGCAAAAGAGGGGGCCTCTCACCCCTCCACTTT. As protein: CASSKRGGLSPLHF.

This chain connects TRBV15 to TRBJ2-5, with TRBD2 matching 9 bases. V trimming: 0 bases; J trimming: 5 bases; junction bases outside the gene matches: 10. In germline, CDR1 is LNHNV, CDR2 YYDKDF (reference sequence). The CDR3 extends over 17 amino acids. CDR3 bases: TGTGCCACCAGCAGAGATCGAGGTAGCGGGGGCCGGGAGACCCAGTACTTC. Protein: CATSRDRGSGGRETQYF.

In DNA, the CDR3 is TGTGCCAGCTCAAGGACACGAGGAGACGAAGAGACCCAGTACTTC. This translates into CASSRTRGDEETQYF. The chain links TRBV18 to TRBJ2-5, with D possibly matching TRBD1 (5 bases). Trimming removed 5 bases from V and 3 bases from J, with 16 bases in between. The CDR3 contains 15 residues. Germline CDR1 KGHSH, CDR2 LQKENI.

The rearrangement links TRBV3-1 (or the pseudogene TRBV3-2) to TRBJ2-3; a possible D gene is TRBD2 (5 bases). Deletions cut 4 bases from V and 8 bases from J, with 13 bases between. Germline CDR1 is LGHDT and CDR2 is YNNKEL (reference sequence). The CDR3 is 13 residues long. In DNA form, the CDR3 reads TGTGCCAGCAGCCCCCGCCGAGAGGGTACGCAGTATTTT. Protein sequence: CASSPRREGTQYF.

This clone was seen only a few times. CDR3 nucleotides: TGTGCCAGCACACCGGGGACACGAGTTAACTATGGCTACACCTTC. Translated, it gives CASTPGTRVNYGYTF. The chain recombines TRBV6-6 with TRBJ1-2; D is possibly TRBD1 (6 bases). The length of the CDR3 is 15 residues. The ends were cut back, 7 bases at V and 1 base at J, with 16 bases in the middle. Germline CDR1 is MNHNY and CDR2 is SVGAGI (reference sequence).

The CDR3 reads CASSPQPSTGRYEKLFF. Here the CDR3 DNA reads TGTGCCAGCAGCCCCCAGCCCTCGACAGGGAGGTATGAAAAACTGTTTTTT. V usage is TRBV7-6 and J usage is TRBJ1-4, with TRBD1 matching 7 bases. From germline, CDR1 is SGHVS and CDR2 FNYEAQ. Losses at the gene ends were 5 bases for V and 6 bases for J; bases not matched to a gene: 15. CDR3 size: 17 residues.

V gene TRBV9 combines with J gene TRBJ1-1, with TRBD1 identical over 7 bases. Germline V gene lookup returns CDR1 SGDLS and CDR2 YYNGEE. J gave up 1 base and V 0 bases, and 6 bases lay outside the gene matches. This CDR3 spans 16 amino acids. In nucleotides, the CDR3 is TGTGCCAGCAGCGTAGCTGGAAAGGGGGCGAACACTGAAGCTTTCTTT. As protein: CASSVAGKGANTEAFF.

The CDR3 DNA is TGTGCCAGCAGCAGTCCGGGGGGAAGTGGAGAAAAACTGTTTTTT. Translated: CASSSPGGSGEKLFF. This chain links TRBV6-1 with TRBJ1-4; maybe TRBD1 (5 bases). Germline CDR1 and CDR2: MNHNS and SASEGT. The CDR3 is made up of 15 amino acids. The V end was cut by 6 bases, the J end by 8 bases, with 19 bases between.

V and J are TRBV12-3 or TRBV12-4 and TRBJ2-2; D is possibly TRBD1 (5 bases). The CDR3 consists of 13 residues. V was clipped by 2 bases and J by 7 bases, with 8 bases between them. The chain's CDR3 is CASSLFRDGELFF. The CDR3 bases are TGTGCCAGCAGTTTATTCAGGGACGGGGAGCTGTTTTTT.